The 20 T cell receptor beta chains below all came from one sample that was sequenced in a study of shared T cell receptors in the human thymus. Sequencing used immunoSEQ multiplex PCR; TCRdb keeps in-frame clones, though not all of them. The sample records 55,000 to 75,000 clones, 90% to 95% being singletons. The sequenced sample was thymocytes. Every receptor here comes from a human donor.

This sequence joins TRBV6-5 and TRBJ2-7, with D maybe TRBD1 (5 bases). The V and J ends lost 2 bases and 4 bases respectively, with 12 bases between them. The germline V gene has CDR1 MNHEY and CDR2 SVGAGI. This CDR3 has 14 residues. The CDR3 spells CASSYRGRAYEQYF. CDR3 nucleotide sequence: TGTGCCAGCAGTTACCGCGGCAGGGCGTACGAGCAGTACTTC.

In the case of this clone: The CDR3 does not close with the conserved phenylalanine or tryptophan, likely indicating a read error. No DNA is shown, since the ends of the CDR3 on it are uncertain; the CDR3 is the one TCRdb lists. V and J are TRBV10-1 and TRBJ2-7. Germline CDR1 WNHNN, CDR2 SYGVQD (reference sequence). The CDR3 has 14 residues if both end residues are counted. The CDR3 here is CASSGGVVWVGPLR.

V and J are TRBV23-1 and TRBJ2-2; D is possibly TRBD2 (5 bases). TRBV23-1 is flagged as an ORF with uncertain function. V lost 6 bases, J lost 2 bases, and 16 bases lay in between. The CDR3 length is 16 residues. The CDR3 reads CASRPMMRVNTGELFF. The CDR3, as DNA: TGCGCCAGCAGACCCATGATGAGGGTTAACACCGGGGAGCTGTTTTTT.

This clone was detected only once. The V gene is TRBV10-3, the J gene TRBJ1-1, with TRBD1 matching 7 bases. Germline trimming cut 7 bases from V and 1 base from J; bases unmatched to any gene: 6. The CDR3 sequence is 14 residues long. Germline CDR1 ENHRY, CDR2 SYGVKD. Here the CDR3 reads CAINQGERNTEAFF. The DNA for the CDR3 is TGTGCCATCAATCAGGGGGAGAGGAACACTGAAGCTTTCTTT.

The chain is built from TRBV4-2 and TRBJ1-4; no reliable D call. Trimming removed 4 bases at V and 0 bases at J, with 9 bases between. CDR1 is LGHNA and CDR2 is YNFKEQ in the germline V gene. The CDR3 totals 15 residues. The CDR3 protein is CASSPDPATNEKLFF. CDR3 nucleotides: TGTGCCAGCAGCCCGGACCCCGCAACTAATGAAAAACTGTTTTTT.

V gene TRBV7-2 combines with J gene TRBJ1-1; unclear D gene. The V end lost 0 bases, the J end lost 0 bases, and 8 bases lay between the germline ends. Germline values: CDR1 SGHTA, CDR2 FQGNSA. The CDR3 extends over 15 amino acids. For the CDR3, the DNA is TGTGCCAGCAGCTTAGCGTTAGGGATGAACACTGAAGCTTTCTTT. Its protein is CASSLALGMNTEAFF.

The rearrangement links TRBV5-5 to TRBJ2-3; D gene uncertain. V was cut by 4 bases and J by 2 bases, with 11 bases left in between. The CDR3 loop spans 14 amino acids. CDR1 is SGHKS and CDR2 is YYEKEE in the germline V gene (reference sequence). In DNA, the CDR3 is TGTGCCAGCAGCCCGTGGTGGATCACAGATACGCAGTATTTT. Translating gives CASSPWWITDTQYF.

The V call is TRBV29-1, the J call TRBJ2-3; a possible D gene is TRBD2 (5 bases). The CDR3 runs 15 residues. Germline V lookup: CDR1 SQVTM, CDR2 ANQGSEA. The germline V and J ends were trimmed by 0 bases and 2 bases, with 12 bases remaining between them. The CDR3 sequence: CSVEETDSYTDTQYF. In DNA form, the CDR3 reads TGCAGCGTTGAAGAGACGGACTCATACACAGATACGCAGTATTTT.

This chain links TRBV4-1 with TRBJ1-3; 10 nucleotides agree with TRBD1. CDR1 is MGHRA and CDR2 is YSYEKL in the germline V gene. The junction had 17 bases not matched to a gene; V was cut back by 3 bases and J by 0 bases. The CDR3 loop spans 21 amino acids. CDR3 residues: CASSQASPGQGQAGSGNTIYF. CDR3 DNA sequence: TGCGCCAGCAGCCAGGCGAGTCCGGGACAGGGGCAGGCGGGCTCTGGAAACACCATATATTTT.

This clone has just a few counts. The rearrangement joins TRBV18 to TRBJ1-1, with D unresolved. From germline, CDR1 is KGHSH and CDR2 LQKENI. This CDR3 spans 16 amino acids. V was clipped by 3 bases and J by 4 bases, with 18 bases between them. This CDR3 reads CASSPAGGVEGTEAFF. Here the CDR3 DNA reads TGTGCCAGCTCACCGGCCGGAGGAGTGGAGGGCACTGAAGCTTTCTTT.

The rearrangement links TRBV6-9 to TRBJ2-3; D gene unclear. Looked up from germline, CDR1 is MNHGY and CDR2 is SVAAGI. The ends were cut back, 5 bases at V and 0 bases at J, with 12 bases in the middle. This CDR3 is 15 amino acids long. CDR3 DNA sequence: TGTGCCAGCAGTCTAGGGATGGGTAGCACAGATACGCAGTATTTT. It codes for CASSLGMGSTDTQYF.

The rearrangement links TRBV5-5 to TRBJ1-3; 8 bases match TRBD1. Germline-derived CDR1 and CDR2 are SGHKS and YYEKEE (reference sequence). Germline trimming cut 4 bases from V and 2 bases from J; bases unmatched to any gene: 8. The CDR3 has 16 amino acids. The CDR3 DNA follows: TGTGCCAGCAGCAACAGTCAGGGGGCTACTGGAAACACCATATATTTT. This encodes CASSNSQGATGNTIYF.

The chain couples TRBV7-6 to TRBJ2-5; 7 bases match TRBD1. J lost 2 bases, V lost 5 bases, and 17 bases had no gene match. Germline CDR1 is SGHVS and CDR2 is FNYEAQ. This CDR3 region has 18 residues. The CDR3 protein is CASSLLLRRATGQETQYF. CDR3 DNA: TGTGCCAGCAGCCTATTACTACGTCGGGCGACAGGGCAAGAGACCCAGTACTTC.

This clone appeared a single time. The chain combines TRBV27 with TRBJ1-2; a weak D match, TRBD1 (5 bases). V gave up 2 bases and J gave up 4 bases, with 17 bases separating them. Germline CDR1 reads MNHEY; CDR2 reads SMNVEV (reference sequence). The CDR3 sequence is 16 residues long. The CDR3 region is CASSLTGSGRSYGYTF. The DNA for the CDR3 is TGTGCCAGCAGTTTAACGGGTTCAGGGCGGTCCTATGGCTACACCTTC.

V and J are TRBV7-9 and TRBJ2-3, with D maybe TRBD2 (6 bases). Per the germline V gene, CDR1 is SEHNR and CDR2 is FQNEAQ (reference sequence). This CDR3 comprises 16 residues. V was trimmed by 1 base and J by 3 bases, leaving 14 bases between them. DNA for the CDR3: TGTGCCAGCAGCTTAGGCCCAGGAGGGCGGACAGATACGCAGTATTTT. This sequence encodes CASSLGPGGRTDTQYF.

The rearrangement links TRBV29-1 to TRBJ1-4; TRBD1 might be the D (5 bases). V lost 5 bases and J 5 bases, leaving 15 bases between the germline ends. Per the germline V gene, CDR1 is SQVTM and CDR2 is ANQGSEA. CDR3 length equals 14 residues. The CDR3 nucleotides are TGCAGCGTTCAAGTGGGACGGAAGAATGAAAAACTGTTTTTT. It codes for CSVQVGRKNEKLFF.

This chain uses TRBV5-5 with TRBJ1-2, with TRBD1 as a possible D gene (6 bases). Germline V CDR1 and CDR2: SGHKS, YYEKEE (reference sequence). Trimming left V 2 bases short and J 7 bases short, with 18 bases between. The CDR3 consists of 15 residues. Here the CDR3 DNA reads TGTGCCAGCAGCTTAAATACAGGGTCTAAGGGTGGCTACACCTTC. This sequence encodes CASSLNTGSKGGYTF.

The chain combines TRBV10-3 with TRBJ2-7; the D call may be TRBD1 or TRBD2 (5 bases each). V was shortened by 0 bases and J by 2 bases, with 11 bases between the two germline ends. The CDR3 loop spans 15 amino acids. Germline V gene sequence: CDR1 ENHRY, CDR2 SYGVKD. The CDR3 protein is CAISESGEGAYEQYF. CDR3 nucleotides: TGTGCCATCAGTGAGTCGGGGGAAGGAGCCTACGAGCAGTACTTC.

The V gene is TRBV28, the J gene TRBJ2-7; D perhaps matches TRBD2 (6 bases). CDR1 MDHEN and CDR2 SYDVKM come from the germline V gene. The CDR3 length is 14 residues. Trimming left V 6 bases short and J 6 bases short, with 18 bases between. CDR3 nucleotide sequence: TGTGCCAGCAGCAAATGGGGGGTTCGGGGCGAGCAGTACTTC. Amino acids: CASSKWGVRGEQYF.

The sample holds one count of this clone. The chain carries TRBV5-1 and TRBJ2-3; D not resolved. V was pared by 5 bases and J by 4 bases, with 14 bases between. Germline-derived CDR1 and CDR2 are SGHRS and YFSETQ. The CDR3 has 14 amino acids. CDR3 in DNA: TGCGCCAGCAGACTGGACGAATCAGCAGATACGCAGTATTTT. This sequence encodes CASRLDESADTQYF.